This TCR beta chain came from a study of T cells after yellow fever vaccination (dated by TCRdb to the late 2010s). Describing the broader study: The SMART-Seq v4 Ultra Low Input RNA kit was used to prepare libraries from fractions with low cell numbers. To track T-cell clones before and after primary and booster YFV17D yellow fever vaccination, bulk TCR alpha and beta repertoires were sequenced longitudinally. The cohort comprised two healthy male donors, one aged 18 to 30 and one aged 30 to 39 years. Bulk PBMC replicates and cell subsets were isolated from blood drawn at multiple timepoints before and after both primary and secondary immunization. Overall results and qualifications from the work: After the booster, most clones that had expanded after primary vaccination were detected again (over 95% of CD4 and roughly 86% of CD8), suggesting broad maintenance of memory. Compared with the primary T-cell response, the secondary T-cell response was faster but weaker, reaching its peak on day 5 rather than on day 15. A small share of clonotypes was detected in both CD4 and CD8 compartments, with the overlap likely arising from convergent recombination. Because abundant contaminating clonotypes from the bulk population could be contained in FACS-sorted repertoires, computational filtering was required. The study included only two donors, which limits how far the findings can be generalized.

The intended sense of this specimen's treatment or condition label: live attenuated yellow fever vaccine strain. PBMCs were isolated from peripheral blood using a standard Ficoll-Paque protocol. With anti-CD3 and anti-CD8 staining plus a dextramer loaded with the yellow fever NS4B epitope peptide, the researchers sorted epitope-specific CD8 T cells. TriZol was used to extract RNA from bulk PBMCs, from CD4 and CD8 fractions, and from dextramer-positive and dextramer-negative fractions. This clonotype came up a few times. Per-nucleotide qualities are absent, and no much larger clonotype sits a single base away. Including cysteine and phenylalanine, the CDR3 has 14 amino acids. The read is trimmed to its CDR3 DNA, 42 bases read in frame from base 1. For this chain, trimming is 10 bases at the V end and 2 bases at the J end, and the number of junction bases without a gene match is 7. Via the germline V gene (reference sequence), CDR1 is SEHNR and CDR2 FQNEAQ.

TCR cDNA was made using 5'RACE template switching, a step that added a universal primer site and unique molecular identifiers. Priming of cDNA synthesis was performed from both the TCR alpha and TCR beta constant segments. Library amplification used two PCR steps, and the second PCR step added sample barcodes and sequencing adapters. Sequencing of the libraries was done on either Illumina HiSeq 2500 (2x100 bp) or NovaSeq (2x150 bp). The original methods were these. MIGEC handled demultiplexing of reads and collapsing into UMI consensus sequences, while MiXCR performed V(D)J alignment. Vaccine-responding clonotypes were identified with edgeR using replicate PBMC samples, with FDR below 0.01 and a log2 fold change above 5 up to day 15 being required. Each bulk clonotype received a CD4 or CD8 identity based on whether the sequenced CD4 or CD8 repertoire contained that clonotype at higher abundance. NS4B-specific clonotypes were defined as those at least 10-fold enriched in dextramer-positive over dextramer-negative fractions; CD4-biased clonotypes were excluded. TCRdb reworked the public reads: Q25 trimming with fastp, MiXCR clone assembly, productive beta chains retained. Each record represents a unique CDR3 protein, reported with the most common genes and DNA among its rows. It is TCRdb's table, rather than the study itself, that gives the V and J calls and clone size. The sample table shows about 85,000 distinct CDR3 sequences, and 10% to 15% are seen once. 20% to 25% of the sample lies in the top ten.

The chain was built from TRBV7-9 and TRBJ1-3, with TRBD1 matching 8 junction bases. The sample consisted of CD8+ T cells not binding an NS4B(214-222) dextramer, sorted from PBMCs, taken roughly 20 days after the first yellow fever vaccination. The cell subset or site label, read with the paper, signifies: NS4B epitope dextramer-negative CD8 T cells. The sequence was obtained from a man between 18 and 35 years old who received the YFV17D yellow fever vaccine. The sequenced DNA: TGTGCCACCGGGACAGGTTCGACTGGAAACACCATATATTTT. Its protein is CATGTGSTGNTIYF.